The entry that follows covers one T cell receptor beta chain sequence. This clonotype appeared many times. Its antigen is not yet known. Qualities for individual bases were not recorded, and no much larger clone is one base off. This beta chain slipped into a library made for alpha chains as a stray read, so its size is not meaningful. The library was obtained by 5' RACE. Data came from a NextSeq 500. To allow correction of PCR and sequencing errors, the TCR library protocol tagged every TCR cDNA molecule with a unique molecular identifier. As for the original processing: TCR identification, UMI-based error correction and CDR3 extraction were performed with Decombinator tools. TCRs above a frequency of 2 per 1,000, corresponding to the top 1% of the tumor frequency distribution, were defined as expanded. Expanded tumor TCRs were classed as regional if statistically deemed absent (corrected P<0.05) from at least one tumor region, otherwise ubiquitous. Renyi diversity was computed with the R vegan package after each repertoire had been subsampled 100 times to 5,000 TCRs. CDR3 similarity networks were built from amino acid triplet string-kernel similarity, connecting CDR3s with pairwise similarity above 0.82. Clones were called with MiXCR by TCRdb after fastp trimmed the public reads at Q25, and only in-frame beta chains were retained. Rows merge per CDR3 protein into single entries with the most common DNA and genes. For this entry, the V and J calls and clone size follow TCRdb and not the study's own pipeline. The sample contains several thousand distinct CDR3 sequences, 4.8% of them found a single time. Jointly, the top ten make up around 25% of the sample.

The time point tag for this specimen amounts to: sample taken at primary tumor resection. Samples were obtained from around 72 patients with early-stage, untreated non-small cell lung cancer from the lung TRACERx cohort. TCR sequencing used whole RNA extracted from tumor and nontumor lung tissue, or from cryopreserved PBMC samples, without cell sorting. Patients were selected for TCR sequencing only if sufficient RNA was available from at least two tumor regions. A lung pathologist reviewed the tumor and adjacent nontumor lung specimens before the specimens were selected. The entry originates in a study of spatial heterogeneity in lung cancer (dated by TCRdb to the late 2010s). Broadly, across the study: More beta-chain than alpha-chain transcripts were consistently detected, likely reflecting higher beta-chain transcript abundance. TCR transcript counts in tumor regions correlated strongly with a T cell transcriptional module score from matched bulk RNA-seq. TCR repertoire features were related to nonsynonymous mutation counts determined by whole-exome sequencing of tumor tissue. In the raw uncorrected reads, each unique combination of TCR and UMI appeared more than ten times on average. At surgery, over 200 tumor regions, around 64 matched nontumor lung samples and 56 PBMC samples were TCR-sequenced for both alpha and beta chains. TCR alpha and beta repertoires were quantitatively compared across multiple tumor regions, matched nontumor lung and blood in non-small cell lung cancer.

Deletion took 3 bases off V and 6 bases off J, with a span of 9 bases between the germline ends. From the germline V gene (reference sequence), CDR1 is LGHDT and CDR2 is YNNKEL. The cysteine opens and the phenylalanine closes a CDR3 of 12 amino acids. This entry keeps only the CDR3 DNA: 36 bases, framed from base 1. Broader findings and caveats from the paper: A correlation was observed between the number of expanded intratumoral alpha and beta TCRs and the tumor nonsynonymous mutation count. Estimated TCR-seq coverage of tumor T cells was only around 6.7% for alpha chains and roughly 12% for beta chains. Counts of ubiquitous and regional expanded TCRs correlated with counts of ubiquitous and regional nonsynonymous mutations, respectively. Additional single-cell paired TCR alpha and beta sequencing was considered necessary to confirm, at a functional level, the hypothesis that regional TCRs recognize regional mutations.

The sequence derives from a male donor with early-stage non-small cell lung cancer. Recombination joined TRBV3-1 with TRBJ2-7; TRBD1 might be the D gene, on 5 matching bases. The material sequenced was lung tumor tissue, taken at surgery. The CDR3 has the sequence CASSQAGIEQYF. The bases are TGTGCCAGCAGCCAGGCAGGGATCGAGCAGTACTTC.